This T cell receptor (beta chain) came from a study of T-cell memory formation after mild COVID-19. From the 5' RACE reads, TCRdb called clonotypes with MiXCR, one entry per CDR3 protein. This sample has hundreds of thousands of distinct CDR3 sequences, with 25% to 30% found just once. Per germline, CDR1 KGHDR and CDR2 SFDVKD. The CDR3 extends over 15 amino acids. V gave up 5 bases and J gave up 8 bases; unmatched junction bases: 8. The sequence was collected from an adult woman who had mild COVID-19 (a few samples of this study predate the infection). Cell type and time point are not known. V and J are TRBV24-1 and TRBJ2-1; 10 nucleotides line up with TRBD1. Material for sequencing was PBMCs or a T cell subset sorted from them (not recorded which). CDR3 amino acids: CATSAVDRGLDEQFF. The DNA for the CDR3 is TGTGCCACCAGTGCAGTAGACAGGGGGCTTGATGAGCAGTTCTTC.